This TCR beta chain is from a study of CD8+CD57+ T cells in acquired aplastic anemia. The CDR3 length is 15 residues. CDR1 and CDR2 from the germline V gene are SGHRS and YFSETQ. The J segment lost 5 bases and the V segment lost 8 bases, leaving 9 bases of the junction unmatched. This clonotype was seen only a few times. CD8+CD57+ cell expansion, shown by flow cytometry, had occurred in the patients selected for sequencing. Template material for TCR beta VDJ and CDR3 profiling consisted of genomic DNA. TCRdb called the reads again in MiXCR, with one record for every CDR3 protein. The profile shows approximately 470,000 distinct CDR3 sequences, approximately 33% of them singletons.

The TCR sequence derives from a human donor with aplastic anemia. The J gene is TRBJ2-3, the V gene TRBV5-1, with TRBD2 identical over 12 bases. The sequenced sample consisted of sorted CD4+, CD8+, or CD8+CD57+ T cells (not recorded which) from PBMCs. CDR3 loop: CASSTSGSSRDTQYF. For the CDR3, the DNA is TGCGCCAGTTCGACTAGCGGGAGTTCGAGAGATACGCAGTATTTT.